The 8 T cell receptor beta chains given below trace back to one sample, sequenced in a study of human T cells and chemical hapten exposure. MiXCR, applied by TCRdb to the RACE reads, yields one record per CDR3 protein. The sample lists fewer than 300,000 distinct CDR3 sequences, roughly 8.9% seen once, with under 2.5% in the top ten. Time point noted: pre-sensitization, week 0. Treatment indicated: therapeutic diphenylcyclopropenone sensitization with weekly scalp DPC. Sequences were derived from whole blood, sampled in connection with sensitization to the hapten diphenylcyclopropenone (DPC). These receptors were obtained from a woman aged 35 to 49 with alopecia areata. Some clones in this sample may be carry-over from other donors' samples.

V and J are TRBV5-1 and TRBJ2-5; D tentatively fits TRBD1 or TRBD2 (5 bases each). The CDR3 is 15 residues long. Germline CDR1 is SGHRS and CDR2 is YFSETQ. V lost 4 bases, J lost 3 bases, and 16 bases lay in between. The CDR3 protein is CASSHAGGAEETQYF. The CDR3 DNA sequence: TGCGCCAGCAGCCACGCTGGGGGAGCAGAAGAGACCCAGTACTTC.

V usage is TRBV16 and J usage is TRBJ2-7; a weak D match, TRBD1 (5 bases). This CDR3 spans 18 amino acids. V was cut by 1 base and J by 4 bases, with 23 bases left in between. Germline CDR1 and CDR2: KGHSY and FQNENV. DNA of the CDR3: TGTGCCAGCAGCCAATTGGGTTCCATCCAGGGTGAAGATTACGAGCAGTACTTC. Translating it yields CASSQLGSIQGEDYEQYF.

This clonotype showed up just a few times. The chain has TRBV28 and TRBJ2-5; D ambiguous. The CDR3 loop spans 13 amino acids. The germline gives CDR1 MDHEN, CDR2 SYDVKM. With 2 bases removed from V and 4 bases from J, the gap between germline ends came to 8 bases. The CDR3 sequence is CASSLTPLETQYF. Here the CDR3 DNA reads TGTGCCAGCAGTTTAACCCCGCTAGAGACCCAGTACTTC.

This clonotype was counted many times. The chain couples TRBV7-2 to TRBJ2-5; maybe TRBD2 (6 bases). The germline V and J ends were trimmed by 5 bases and 4 bases, with 17 bases remaining between them. From germline, CDR1 is SGHTA and CDR2 FQGNSA. The CDR3 length is 15 residues. The CDR3, as DNA: TGTGCCAGCAGCCCCCCCGGGACTCAAGGAGAGACCCAGTACTTC. Translating it yields CASSPPGTQGETQYF.

The rearrangement links TRBV28 to TRBJ2-7, with D possibly matching TRBD2 (5 bases). The length of the CDR3 is 16 residues. The V end lost 5 bases, the J end lost 3 bases, and 20 bases lay between the germline ends. Germline V gives CDR1 MDHEN, CDR2 SYDVKM. The chain's CDR3 is CASSPRGAIRYYEQYF. The CDR3 bases are TGTGCCAGCAGTCCCCGGGGAGCGATAAGATACTACGAGCAGTACTTC.

The V and J genes are TRBV20-1 and TRBJ2-1; possible D gene TRBD2, 6 bases. Germline V gene data show CDR1 as DFQATT and CDR2 as SNEGSKA (reference sequence). Trimming cost V 6 bases and J 4 bases, with 19 bases left between them. This CDR3 has 15 amino acids. The CDR3 bases are TGCAGTGCCCCCCGCGATGGCGGGATATACAATGAGCAGTTCTTC. Amino acids: CSAPRDGGIYNEQFF.

A few counts support this clonotype. The chain recombines TRBV12-3 or TRBV12-4 with TRBJ1-4; D uncertain. The CDR3 sequence is 12 residues long. V was pared by 3 bases and J by 8 bases, with 7 bases between. This chain's CDR3 is CASSFTGEKLFF. CDR3 DNA: TGTGCCAGCAGTTTTACGGGCGAAAAACTGTTTTTT.

This clonotype was counted ten times or more. The chain combines TRBV7-2 with TRBJ2-1, with D perhaps matching TRBD1 or TRBD2 (6 bases each). Trimming took off 5 bases at V and 7 bases at J, with 18 bases between the two ends. The CDR3 contains 15 residues. Germline CDR1 and CDR2: SGHTA and FQGNSA. CDR3 nucleotide sequence: TGTGCCAGCAGCCTGAACGGGGGCGCTCAGAATGAGCAGTTCTTC. It encodes CASSLNGGAQNEQFF.